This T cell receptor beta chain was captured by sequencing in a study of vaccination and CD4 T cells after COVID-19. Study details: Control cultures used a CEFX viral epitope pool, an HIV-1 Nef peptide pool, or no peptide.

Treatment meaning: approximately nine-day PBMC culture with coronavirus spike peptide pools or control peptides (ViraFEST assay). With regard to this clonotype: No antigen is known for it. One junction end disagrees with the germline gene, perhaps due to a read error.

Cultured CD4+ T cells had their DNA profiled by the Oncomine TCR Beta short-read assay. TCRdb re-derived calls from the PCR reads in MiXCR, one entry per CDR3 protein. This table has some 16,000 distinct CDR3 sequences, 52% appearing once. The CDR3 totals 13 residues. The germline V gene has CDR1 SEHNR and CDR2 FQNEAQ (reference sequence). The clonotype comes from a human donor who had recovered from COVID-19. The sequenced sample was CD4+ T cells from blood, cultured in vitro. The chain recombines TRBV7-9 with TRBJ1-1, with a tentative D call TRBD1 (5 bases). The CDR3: CASSREGNTEALF. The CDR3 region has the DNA TGTGCCAGCAGTAGGGAGGGGAACACTGAAGCTCTCTTT.